These 21 T cell receptor beta chains share one sample of origin, sequenced in a study of T cells in tumors and immune-related adverse events. Only in-frame clones appear in the TCRdb table, and some are missing; sequencing was by immunoSEQ multiplex PCR. This sample has approximately 8,100 clones, with roughly 94% found just once. Material: lymph node tissue, obtained from a patient treated with anti-PD-1 therapy. These receptors were collected from a female donor with metastatic renal cell carcinoma.

The chain carries TRBV5-4 and TRBJ1-2; D gene uncertain. With 2 bases removed from V and 4 bases from J, the gap between germline ends came to 6 bases. The length of the CDR3 is 12 residues. In germline, CDR1 is SGHNT, CDR2 YYREEE (reference sequence). This CDR3 reads CASSLGFYGYTF. The CDR3 nucleotides read TGTGCCAGCAGCTTAGGTTTCTATGGCTACACCTTC.

V usage is TRBV4-3 and J usage is TRBJ2-5; a possible D gene is TRBD1 (6 bases). CDR3 size: 13 residues. V dropped 0 bases and J dropped 7 bases, with 9 bases sitting between them. From germline, CDR1 is LGHNA and CDR2 YSLEER. The CDR3 loop is CASSQEGGWTQYF. The CDR3 nucleotides read TGCGCCAGCAGCCAAGAAGGGGGATGGACCCAGTACTTC.

V is TRBV5-1 and J is TRBJ2-1; TRBD2 agrees at 7 bases. Losses at the gene ends were 3 bases for V and 5 bases for J; bases not matched to a gene: 11. This CDR3 has 16 residues. CDR1 is SGHRS and CDR2 is YFSETQ in the germline V gene. This chain's CDR3 is CASSSRRASGNNEQFF. The CDR3 nucleotides read TGCGCCAGCAGCTCCCGCCGGGCTAGCGGTAACAATGAGCAGTTCTTC.

The rearrangement joins TRBV19 to TRBJ1-2, with D uncertain. The germline CDR1 and CDR2 sequences are LNHDA and SQIVND (reference sequence). The V gene lost 5 bases and the J gene lost 3 bases, with 10 bases spanning the gap. The length of the CDR3 is 13 residues. The CDR3 is CASSPRAYYGYTF. CDR3 bases: TGTGCCAGTAGTCCGAGGGCTTACTATGGCTACACCTTC.

Written as DNA, the CDR3 is TGCGCCAGCAGCCTTTGGTCAAAGGCAGATACGCAGTATTTT. This codes for CASSLWSKADTQYF. The chain employs TRBV5-1 and TRBJ2-3; D uncertain. The germline V gene encodes CDR1 SGHRS and CDR2 YFSETQ. Trimming cost V 4 bases and J 4 bases, with 13 bases left between them. This CDR3 spans 14 amino acids.

The rearrangement uses TRBV19 and TRBJ1-2, with TRBD1 identical over 8 bases. CDR3 length: 15 residues. V shed 5 bases, J shed 4 bases, and the junction held 9 bases outside the gene matches. Germline V gene lookup returns CDR1 LNHDA and CDR2 SQIVND (reference sequence). In nucleotides, the CDR3 is TGTGCCAGTAGTGCCCCGGACAGGGTAGGCTATGGCTACACCTTC. This gives the protein CASSAPDRVGYGYTF.

The genes are TRBV5-6 and TRBJ1-2; no clear D gene. The V end was cut by 0 bases, the J end by 8 bases, with 14 bases between. This CDR3 has 14 amino acids. Germline V lookup: CDR1 SGHDT, CDR2 YYEEEE. CDR3 sequence (DNA): TGTGCCAGCAGCTTGGCCCGGGGATTAGGGGGCTACACCTTC. As protein: CASSLARGLGGYTF.

The genes are TRBV19 and TRBJ2-1; D unclear. The CDR3 contains 17 residues. V lost 5 bases and J 6 bases, leaving 23 bases between the germline ends. CDR1 is LNHDA and CDR2 is SQIVND in the germline V gene (reference sequence). CDR3 loop: CASSQPGDPLPSNEQFF. The CDR3 DNA sequence: TGTGCCAGTAGTCAACCCGGAGACCCACTCCCCTCCAATGAGCAGTTCTTC.

The chain couples TRBV29-1 to TRBJ2-4; 8 positions agree with TRBD2. In germline, CDR1 is SQVTM, CDR2 ANQGSEA. The CDR3 has 14 amino acids. V shed 2 bases, J shed 0 bases, and the junction held 0 bases outside the gene matches. The chain's CDR3 is CSVERGGAKNIQYF. The CDR3 coding sequence is TGCAGCGTTGAACGGGGGGGAGCCAAAAACATTCAGTACTTC.

The rearrangement joins TRBV4-3 to TRBJ1-1, with D maybe TRBD1 (5 bases). Germline-derived CDR1 and CDR2 are LGHNA and YSLEER. The CDR3 runs 14 residues. V was clipped by 2 bases and J by 6 bases, with 13 bases between them. The CDR3 nucleotides read TGCGCCAGCAGCCAATGGAGAGGGGAGGCTGAAGCTTTCTTT. Encoded protein: CASSQWRGEAEAFF.

The rearrangement joins TRBV5-1 to TRBJ2-1; TRBD2 agrees at 8 bases. Germline assignment: CDR1 SGHRS and CDR2 YFSETQ. The CDR3 has 15 amino acids. Trimming took 4 bases from V and 0 from J; bases not matched to a gene: 3. The CDR3 sequence is CASSREGVSYNEQFF. The CDR3 DNA follows: TGCGCCAGCAGCCGGGAGGGGGTCTCCTACAATGAGCAGTTCTTC.

The chain has TRBV9 and TRBJ2-7; D is unclear. Looked up from germline, CDR1 is SGDLS and CDR2 is YYNGEE. V was trimmed by 0 bases and J by 6 bases, leaving 10 bases between them. This CDR3 has 13 amino acids. The CDR3 is CASSVEQQGEQYF. The CDR3 DNA reads as TGTGCCAGCAGCGTAGAACAACAAGGCGAGCAGTACTTC.

The V gene is TRBV11-3, the J gene TRBJ2-3; D gene unclear. This CDR3 spans 14 amino acids. V was trimmed by 0 bases and J by 0 bases, leaving 4 bases between them. Germline V lookup: CDR1 SGHNT, CDR2 YENEEA. The CDR3 protein is CASSLDSSTDTQYF. The DNA for the CDR3 is TGTGCCAGCAGCTTAGATAGCAGCACAGATACGCAGTATTTT.

The chain is built from TRBV19 and TRBJ2-6, with D maybe TRBD1 (6 bases). The CDR3 loop spans 18 amino acids. Germline CDR1 is LNHDA and CDR2 is SQIVND (reference sequence). Between the trimmed V and J ends, which lost 5 bases and 2 bases, there was a span of 19 bases. The CDR3 coding sequence is TGTGCCAGTAGTCTTACAGGATTTCAGGGGACTGGGGCCAACGTCCTGACTTTC. This codes for CASSLTGFQGTGANVLTF. The full variable domain, rest sourced from reference TRBV19 and TRBJ2-6, is DGGITQSPKYLFRKEGQNVTLSCEQNLNHDAMYWYRQDPGQGLRLIYYSQIVNDFQKGDIAEGYSVSREKKESFPLTVTSAQKNPTAFYLCASSLTGFQGTGANVLTFGAGSRLTVL.

The chain recombines TRBV18 with TRBJ2-7; D may be TRBD2 (5 bases). Germline V lookup: CDR1 KGHSH, CDR2 LQKENI. The CDR3 spans 15 residues. With 2 bases removed from V and 0 bases from J, the gap between germline ends came to 11 bases. The CDR3 reads CASSPRERSSYEQYF. The CDR3 DNA is TGTGCCAGCTCACCAAGGGAGCGGTCCTCCTACGAGCAGTACTTC.

The rearrangement uses TRBV5-1 and TRBJ2-6, with D possibly TRBD1 on 6 matching bases. Trimming took off 3 bases at V and 2 bases at J, with 9 bases between the two ends. Germline CDR1 SGHRS, CDR2 YFSETQ. The CDR3 length is 15 residues. CDR3 in DNA: TGCGCCAGCAGCTCACAGGGCCCTGGGGCCAACGTCCTGACTTTC. Translated: CASSSQGPGANVLTF.

The V and J genes are TRBV5-4 and TRBJ1-2; perhaps TRBD1 as D (5 bases). Germline lookup yields CDR1 SGHNT and CDR2 YYREEE (reference sequence). V was clipped by 0 bases and J by 5 bases, with 14 bases between them. This CDR3 spans 15 amino acids. The CDR3 sequence: CASSLGEGLRYGYTF. The CDR3 region has the DNA TGTGCCAGCAGCTTGGGCGAGGGACTGAGATATGGCTACACCTTC.

V and J are TRBV27 and TRBJ2-7; 11 bases match TRBD2. Germline-derived CDR1 and CDR2 are MNHEY and SMNVEV (reference sequence). The CDR3 has 17 amino acids. The V segment lost 1 base and the J segment 6 bases; nucleotides outside the gene matches: 11. CDR3 bases: TGTGCCAGCAGTTTATGGGCTAGCGGGAGGTATGAATCCGAGCAGTACTTC. It specifies CASSLWASGRYESEQYF.

Note on this clone: The junction departs from the called germline gene at one end, perhaps through a read error. The V and J genes are TRBV7-2 and TRBJ2-3, with D maybe TRBD2 (5 bases). Germline values: CDR1 SGHTA, CDR2 FQGNSA. This CDR3 contains 14 residues. CDR3 protein: CASSLAEARVDIFF. The CDR3 DNA follows: TGTGCCAGCAGCTTAGCGGAGGCTCGGGTCGACATATTTTTT.

This chain joins TRBV1 and TRBJ2-3; the listed D gene, TRBD2, was not tested against the DNA. TRBV1 is termed a pseudogene. The CDR3 spans 15 residues. The CDR3 sequence: CTSSNREFSTDTQYF. The DNA for the CDR3 is TGCACCAGCAGCAACCGGGAATTTAGCACAGATACGCAGTATTTT.

The chain employs TRBV12-5 and TRBJ1-1; maybe TRBD1 (6 bases). CDR1 and CDR2 (germline): LGHNT, FRNRAP. V lost 6 bases and J lost 11, with 16 bases in between. The CDR3 consists of 12 residues. The CDR3, as DNA: TGTGCTAGTGGGGAAAGGGCAGGGGATGCTTTCTTT. Translation gives CASGERAGDAFF.